This T cell receptor beta chain is from a study of cytomegalovirus exposure and HLA in healthy donors. This PCR relied on a set of 60 Vbeta primers and 13 Jbeta primers. Generated by immunoSEQ multiplex PCR, the TCRdb table keeps only in-frame clones and is missing some. The sample has about 110,000 clones, roughly 15% seen once. After removal of 3 bases from V and 1 base from J, the junction contained 4 bases not matched to a gene. Germline V CDR1 and CDR2: SGHRS, YFSETQ. CDR3 length equals 15 residues. Sequenced input: PBMCs. This chain uses TRBV5-1 with TRBJ1-1; TRBD1 matches 9 bases. This sequence originates from a female donor in good health and CMV-seronegative. The CDR3 region is CASSWTGVGNTEAFF. CDR3 sequence (DNA): TGCGCCAGCAGCTGGACAGGGGTAGGGAACACTGAAGCTTTCTTT.